This T cell receptor beta chain was captured by sequencing in a study of regulatory T cells in long-lasting Graves disease. Time point given: newly diagnosed GD, antithyroid drugs for less than 3 months. Scientists built the TCR library using RNA that was extracted from PBMCs. Germline CDR1 and CDR2: KGHSH and LQKENI. V gave up 3 bases and J gave up 9 bases; unmatched junction bases: 10. There are 15 residues in the CDR3. Building the TCR beta libraries relied on iRepertoire HTBI primers, and CDR3 regions underwent Arm-PCR. TCRdb passed the multiplex PCR reads through MiXCR, listing each CDR3 protein once. This repertoire shows approximately 400,000 distinct CDR3 sequences, less than 20% found once; its top ten account for about 20%.

The material sequenced was peripheral blood mononuclear cells (PBMCs), taken at new diagnosis, from a patient treated with antithyroid drugs. The clonotype was recovered from a female donor with Graves disease. The rearrangement uses TRBV18 and TRBJ2-1; 8 bases are shared with TRBD2. CDR3 coding DNA: TGTGCCAGCTCACCCGGGACTAGAGGCTCCGGTGAGCAGTTCTTC. It translates to CASSPGTRGSGEQFF. The variable domain in full, completed from reference TRBV18 and TRBJ2-1, reads NAGVMQNPRHLVRRRGQEARLRCSPMKGHSHVYWYRQLPEEGLKFMVYLQKENIIDESGMPKERFSAEFPKEGPSILRIQQVVRGDSAAYFCASSPGTRGSGEQFFGPGTRLTVL.